This T cell receptor (beta chain) was identified during a study of T cells in Graves' hyperthyroidism and ophthalmopathy. About the study: Peripheral blood was obtained at initial diagnosis, preceding any treatment.

This clonotype was recorded many times. In the ophthalmopathy cohort, Clinical Activity Score was at least 3, NOSPECS grade at least 4, and duration under 3 months. The study left out patients who had uncontrolled infection, other autoimmune disease, pregnancy or lactation. It was RNA transcripts that yielded the amplified TCR beta CDR3 regions. TCR CDR3 regions were first amplified by RT-PCR with HTBI primers. One entry per CDR3 protein results from TCRdb running MiXCR on the multiplex PCR reads. The sample holds fewer than 350,000 distinct CDR3 sequences, around 18% seen once. The germline V and J ends were trimmed by 5 bases and 4 bases, with 14 bases remaining between them. Germline V gives CDR1 MDHEN, CDR2 SYDVKM. The CDR3 has 14 amino acids.

Sequences were obtained from blood. The clonotype originates from a woman aged 35 to 49 with Graves' ophthalmopathy. The rearrangement uses TRBV28 and TRBJ1-1; tentative D call: TRBD1 (5 bases). The CDR3 DNA reads as TGTGCCAGCAGTCTATCGGGGGGACTCACTGAAGCTTTCTTT. Translating it yields CASSLSGGLTEAFF.